This TCR beta chain was sequenced for a study of OX40 agonist ivuxolimab in advanced cancers. On the study more broadly: Participants averaged roughly 57 years of age (range about 23 to 79) and were roughly 80% male. Study-level findings and limits: Nonresponders included some who also had low normalized T-cell clonal expansion.

This CDR3 comprises 14 residues. Germline V gives CDR1 SGHRS, CDR2 YFSETQ. Trimming removed 0 bases from V and 8 bases from J; junction bases left unmatched: 2. Note on this clone: Its matching antigen is unknown.

Enrollment shut out patients with autoimmune disease history or systemic immunosuppression. Profiled with immunoSEQ multiplex PCR; TCRdb holds only in-frame clones, not every one. Of around 47,000 clones in the sample, approximately 90% are singletons; the top ten hold 11% to 15%. This receptor was obtained from an adult with an advanced solid tumor such as melanoma, head and neck, liver or kidney cancer. V and J are TRBV5-1 and TRBJ2-1; 10 bases map to TRBD1. The specimen comprised CD4+ or CD8+ T cells sorted from blood, sampled in a trial of the OX40 agonist ivuxolimab. The CDR3 nucleotides are TGCGCCAGCAGCTTGGGACAGGGGGCCGATGAGCAGTTCTTC. Its translation: CASSLGQGADEQFF.